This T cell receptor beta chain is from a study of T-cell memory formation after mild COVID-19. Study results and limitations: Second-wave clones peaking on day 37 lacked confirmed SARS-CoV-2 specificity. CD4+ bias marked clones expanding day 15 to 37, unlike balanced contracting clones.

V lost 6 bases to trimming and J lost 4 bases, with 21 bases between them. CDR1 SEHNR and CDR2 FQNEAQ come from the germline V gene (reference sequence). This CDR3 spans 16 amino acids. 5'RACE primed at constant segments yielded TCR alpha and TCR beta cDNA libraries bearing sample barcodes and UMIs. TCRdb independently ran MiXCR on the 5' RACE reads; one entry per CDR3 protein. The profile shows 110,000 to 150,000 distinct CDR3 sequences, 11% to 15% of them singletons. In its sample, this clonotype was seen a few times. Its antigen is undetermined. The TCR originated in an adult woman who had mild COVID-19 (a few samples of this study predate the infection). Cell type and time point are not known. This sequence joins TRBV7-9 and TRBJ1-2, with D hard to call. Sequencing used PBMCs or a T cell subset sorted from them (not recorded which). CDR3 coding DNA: TGTGCCAGCAGACTCTCGGCGATTAGGGAAGGCTATGGCTACACCTTC. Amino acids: CASRLSAIREGYGYTF.